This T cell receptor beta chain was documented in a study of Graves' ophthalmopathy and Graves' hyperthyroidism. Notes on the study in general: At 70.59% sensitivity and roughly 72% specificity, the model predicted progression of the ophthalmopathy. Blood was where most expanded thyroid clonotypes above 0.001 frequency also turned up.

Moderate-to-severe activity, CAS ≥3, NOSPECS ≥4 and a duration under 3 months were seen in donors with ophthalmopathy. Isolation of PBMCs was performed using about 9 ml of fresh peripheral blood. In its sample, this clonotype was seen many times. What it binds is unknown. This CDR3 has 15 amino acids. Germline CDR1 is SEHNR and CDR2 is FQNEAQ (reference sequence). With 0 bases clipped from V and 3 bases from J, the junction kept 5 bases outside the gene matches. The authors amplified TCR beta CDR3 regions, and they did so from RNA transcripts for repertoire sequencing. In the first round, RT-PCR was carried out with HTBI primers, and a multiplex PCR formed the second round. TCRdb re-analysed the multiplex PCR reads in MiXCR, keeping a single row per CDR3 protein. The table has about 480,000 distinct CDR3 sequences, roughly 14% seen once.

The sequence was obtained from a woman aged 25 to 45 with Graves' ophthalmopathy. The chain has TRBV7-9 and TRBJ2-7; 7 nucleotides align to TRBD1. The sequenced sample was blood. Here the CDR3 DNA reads TGTGCCAGCAGCTTAGCCGGGGACAGCGGCTACGAGCAGTACTTC. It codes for CASSLAGDSGYEQYF.